This TCR beta chain was captured by sequencing in a study of shared clonotypes between healthy human individuals. Study observations and caveats: Between a few donors, naive CD4 clonotypes were shared at a level of about 5%.

In regard to this clone: The antigen is unknown.

CDR3 length equals 13 residues. V gave up 5 bases and J gave up 6 bases, with 10 bases separating them. CDR1 is MDHEN, CDR2 SYDVKM, per germline. Roughly 200 ng DNA, 25,000 to 30,000 T cell genomes, went into each sorted-subset replicate PCR. The assay was immunoSEQ multiplex PCR, and TCRdb's table has in-frame clones only and misses some. The table shows approximately 500,000 clones, with less than 96% occurring only once. Each donor was a Caucasian adult residing in Nashville, Tennessee. The V call is TRBV28, the J call TRBJ1-4, with D possibly TRBD1 on 5 matching bases. The sample was naive CD4+ T cells sorted from blood. As to subset: CD45RA+ positively selected. This sequence originates from a woman in her 30s in good health. CDR3 in amino acids: CASSNMGDEKLFF. The CDR3 DNA reads TGTGCCAGCAGTAATATGGGGGATGAAAAACTGTTTTTT.